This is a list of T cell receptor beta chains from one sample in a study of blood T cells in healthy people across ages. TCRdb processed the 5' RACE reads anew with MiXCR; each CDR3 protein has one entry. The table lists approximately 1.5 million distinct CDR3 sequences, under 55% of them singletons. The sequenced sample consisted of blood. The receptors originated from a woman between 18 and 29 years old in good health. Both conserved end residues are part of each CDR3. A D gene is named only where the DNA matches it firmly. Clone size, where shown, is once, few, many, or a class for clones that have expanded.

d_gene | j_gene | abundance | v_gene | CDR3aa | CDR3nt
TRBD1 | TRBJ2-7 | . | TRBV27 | CASSLMWTGSYEQYF | TGTGCCAGCAGTTTAATGTGGACAGGGTCCTACGAGCAGTACTTC
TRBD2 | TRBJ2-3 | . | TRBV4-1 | CASSHALAGGVTDTQYF | TGCGCCAGCAGCCATGCGCTAGCGGGGGGGGTCACAGATACGCAGTATTTT
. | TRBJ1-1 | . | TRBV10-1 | CASSETLYTEAFF | TGCGCCAGCAGTGAGACGTTATATACTGAAGCTTTCTTT
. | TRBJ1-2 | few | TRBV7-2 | CASRGGRLINYGYTF | TGTGCCAGCAGGGGGGGTAGGCTAATCAACTATGGCTACACCTTC
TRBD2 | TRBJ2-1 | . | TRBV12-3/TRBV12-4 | CASSFVTSGSYEQFF | TGTGCCAGCAGTTTTGTCACTAGCGGGAGTTATGAGCAGTTCTTC
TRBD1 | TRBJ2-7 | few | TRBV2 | CASRMTGGRDEQYF | TGTGCCAGCAGAATGACAGGGGGCAGGGACGAGCAGTACTTC
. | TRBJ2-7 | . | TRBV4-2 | CASSQDHSYNEQYF | TGTGCCAGCAGCCAAGACCACTCCTACAATGAGCAGTACTTC
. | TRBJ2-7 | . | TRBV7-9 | CASSRVVAYNEQYF | TGTGCCAGCAGTAGAGTGGTGGCCTACAATGAGCAGTACTTC
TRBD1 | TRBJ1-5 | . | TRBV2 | CASSGTGRNNQPQHF | TGTGCCAGCAGTGGGACAGGGAGGAATAATCAGCCCCAGCATTTT
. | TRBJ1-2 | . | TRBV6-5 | CASSGKGRSYGYTF | TGTGCCAGCAGTGGGAAGGGGCGCAGCTATGGCTACACCTTC
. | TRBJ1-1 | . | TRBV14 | CASSRVAGSHTEAFF | TGTGCCAGCAGCCGCGTCGCCGGGTCCCACACTGAAGCTTTCTTT
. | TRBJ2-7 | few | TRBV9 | CASSVVGGGEQYF | TGTGCCAGCAGCGTAGTCGGCGGAGGCGAGCAGTACTTC
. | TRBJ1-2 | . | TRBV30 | CAWSEARGNYGYTF | TGTGCCTGGAGTGAGGCAAGGGGAAACTATGGCTACACCTTC
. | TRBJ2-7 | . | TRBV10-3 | CAISAGDGNEQYF | TGTGCCATCAGTGCTGGGGACGGCAATGAGCAGTACTTC
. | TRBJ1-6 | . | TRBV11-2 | CASSLTPYRQINSPLHF | TGTGCCAGCAGCTTAACACCTTATCGCCAGATTAATTCACCCCTCCACTTT
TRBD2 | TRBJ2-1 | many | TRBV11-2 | CASSRLAGGPGVNEQFF | TGTGCCAGCAGCCGACTAGCGGGGGGGCCAGGGGTCAATGAGCAGTTCTTC
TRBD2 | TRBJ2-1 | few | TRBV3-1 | CASSQALAGRYNEQFF | TGTGCCAGCAGCCAAGCACTAGCGGGCAGATACAATGAGCAGTTCTTC
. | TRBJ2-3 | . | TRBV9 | CASSPNSSTVDTQYF | TGTGCCAGCAGCCCGAACTCTAGCACGGTAGATACGCAGTATTTT
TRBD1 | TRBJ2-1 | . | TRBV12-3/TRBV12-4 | CASSPWTGAAISCNEQFF | TGTGCCAGCAGTCCCTGGACAGGGGCCGCTATCTCCTGCAATGAGCAGTTCTTC
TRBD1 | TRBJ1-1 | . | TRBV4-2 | CASSQDLLGQGGTEAFF | TGTGCCAGCAGCCAAGATCTCCTGGGACAGGGGGGCACTGAAGCTTTCTTT
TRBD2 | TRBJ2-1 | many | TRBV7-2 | CASSLSGRPLNEQFF | TGTGCCAGCAGCCTTAGCGGGAGGCCCCTCAATGAGCAGTTCTTC
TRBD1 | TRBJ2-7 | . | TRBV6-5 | CASSEPGQGAYEQYF | TGTGCCAGCAGTGAGCCGGGACAGGGTGCCTACGAGCAGTACTTC
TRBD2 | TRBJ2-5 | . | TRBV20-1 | CSANLPRLAGKGTQYF | TGCAGTGCTAATCTCCCACGACTAGCGGGAAAGGGGACCCAGTACTTC
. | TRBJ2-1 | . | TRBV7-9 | CASGLGGTSYNEQFF | TGTGCCAGCGGCTTAGGCGGGACCTCCTACAATGAGCAGTTCTTC
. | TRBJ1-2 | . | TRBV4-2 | CASSQESGIKYGYTF | TGTGCCAGCAGCCAAGAAAGCGGCATAAAGTATGGCTACACCTTC
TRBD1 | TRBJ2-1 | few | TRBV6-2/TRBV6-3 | CASNQGQGPYNEQFF | TGTGCCAGCAACCAGGGACAGGGACCCTACAATGAGCAGTTCTTC
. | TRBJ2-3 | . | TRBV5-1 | CASTGGDTQYF | TGCGCCAGCACCGGTGGGGATACGCAGTATTTT
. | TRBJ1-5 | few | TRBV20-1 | CSASMGVNQPQHF | TGCAGTGCTAGTATGGGTGTTAATCAGCCCCAGCATTTT
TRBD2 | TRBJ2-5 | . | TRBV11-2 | CASSVRLAGGPETQYF | TGTGCCAGCAGCGTCCGACTAGCGGGGGGGCCGGAGACCCAGTACTTC
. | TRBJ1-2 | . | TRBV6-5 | CAGRKYREGYTF | TGTGCCGGCAGGAAATACAGGGAGGGCTACACCTTC
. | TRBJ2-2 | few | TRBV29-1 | CSVEGAGTGELFF | TGCAGCGTTGAAGGGGCGGGAACCGGGGAGCTGTTTTTT
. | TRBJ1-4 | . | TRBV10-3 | CAISESMGETGNEKLFF | TGTGCCATCAGTGAGTCGATGGGGGAAACGGGGAATGAAAAACTGTTTTTT